This is a list of T cell receptor beta chains from one sample in a study of lymphopenia after photon versus proton radiotherapy. Only in-frame clones appear in the TCRdb table, and some are missing; sequencing was by immunoSEQ multiplex PCR. The sample holds 65,000 to 85,000 clones, around 90% seen once. This specimen was peripheral blood, taken from a patient treated with photon-based radiotherapy. These receptors originate from a woman aged 35 to 49 with cholangiocarcinoma. CDR3s include the opening cysteine and the closing phenylalanine or tryptophan. A D gene is named only where the DNA matches it firmly. The size of a clone is reported for some rows only, either as once, few or many, or as a class for expanded clones.

NA,TRBJ1-5,TRBV5-8,TRBD1,CASSLQRGTVGNQPQHF,TGTGCCAGCAGCTTGCAGCGTGGGACAGTAGGTAATCAGCCCCAGCATTTT
NA,TRBJ2-1,TRBV5-1,TRBD2,CASSLAGPLAGNNEQFF,TGCGCCAGCAGCTTGGCGGGTCCCCTAGCGGGAAACAATGAGCAGTTCTTC
NA,TRBJ1-1,TRBV6-5,NA,CASSSGSHVNTEAFF,TGTGCCAGCAGCAGTGGGAGTCACGTGAACACTGAAGCTTTCTTT
NA,TRBJ2-2,TRBV19,NA,CASSINANTGELFF,TGTGCCAGTAGTATCAACGCGAACACCGGGGAGCTGTTTTTT
once,TRBJ1-2,TRBV6-6,NA,CASSPVTPNYGYTF,TGTGCCAGCAGCCCCGTGACACCAAACTATGGCTACACCTTC
once,TRBJ2-5,TRBV28,TRBD2,CASGRGRETQYF,TGTGCCAGCGGGCGGGGGAGAGAGACCCAGTACTTC
once,TRBJ1-2,TRBV5-1,NA,CASSLLPAGQYGYTF,TGCGCCAGCAGCTTGCTCCCCGCAGGGCAGTATGGCTACACCTTC
NA,TRBJ1-6,TRBV30,NA,CANARENSPLHF,TGTGCCAACGCCAGGGAGAATTCACCCCTCCACTTT
NA,TRBJ1-6,TRBV21-1,NA,CASTERKGRNSPLHF,TGTGCCAGCACCGAAAGAAAAGGGCGTAATTCACCCCTCCACTTT
NA,TRBJ1-1,TRBV7-9,TRBD1,CASSKAGTGGSTEAFF,TGTGCCAGCAGCAAAGCCGGGACAGGGGGCAGCACTGAAGCTTTCTTT
NA,TRBJ2-3,TRBV19,NA,CASSWGQRGTDTQYF,TGTGCCAGTAGTTGGGGACAAAGGGGGACAGATACGCAGTATTTT
NA,TRBJ1-4,TRBV4-3,NA,CASSQDWGSNEKLFF,TGCGCCAGCAGCCAAGATTGGGGATCTAATGAAAAACTGTTTTTT
NA,TRBJ2-1,TRBV5-4,NA,CASSSQGVGYNEQFF,TGTGCCAGCAGCTCACAGGGTGTGGGGTACAATGAGCAGTTCTTC
NA,TRBJ2-7,TRBV5-6,NA,CASSLRSYEQYF,TGTGCCAGCAGCCTCAGGTCCTACGAGCAGTACTTC
NA,TRBJ1-4,TRBV2,NA,CASSFRVWRNEKLFF,TGTGCCAGCAGTTTTCGAGTGTGGAGGAATGAAAAACTGTTTTTT
NA,TRBJ2-7,TRBV18,NA,CASHPSGRGSYEQYF,TGTGCCAGCCACCCTAGCGGCAGGGGGTCCTACGAGCAGTACTTC
NA,TRBJ1-1,TRBV7-2,NA,CASRLPGANTEAFF,TGTGCCAGCAGGCTACCCGGGGCGAACACTGAAGCTTTCTTT
NA,TRBJ2-7,TRBV6-6,NA,CASSRGRNSYEQYF,TGTGCCAGCAGCCGGGGACGGAACTCCTACGAGCAGTACTTC
NA,TRBJ2-7,TRBV5-4,NA,CASSSRLRAHEQYF,TGTGCCAGCAGCTCACGACTCCGAGCCCACGAGCAGTACTTC
NA,TRBJ2-2,TRBV7-3,TRBD2,CASSPLTSGPGELFF,TGTGCCAGCAGCCCCCTGACTAGCGGGCCCGGGGAGCTGTTTTTT
NA,TRBJ1-3,TRBV28,NA,CASSLQGSSYSGNTIYF,TGTGCCAGCAGTTTACAGGGGTCCTCCTACTCTGGAAACACCATATATTTT
NA,TRBJ1-2,TRBV4-1,TRBD1,CASSQAGTVEFYGYTF,TGCGCCAGCAGCCAAGCCGGGACAGTGGAATTCTATGGCTACACCTTC
NA,TRBJ2-2,TRBV10-3,TRBD1,CATTGEPTGELFF,TGTGCCACTACAGGGGAACCCACCGGGGAGCTGTTTTTT
NA,TRBJ1-5,TRBV7-9,NA,CASSLGAGWVPQHF,TGTGCCAGCAGCTTAGGGGCAGGCTGGGTGCCCCAGCATTTT
few,TRBJ1-2,TRBV30,TRBD1,CAWTTGALYGYTF,TGTGCCTGGACGACAGGGGCACTCTATGGCTACACCTTC
NA,TRBJ2-5,TRBV5-1,TRBD2,CASSLSLAGGETQYF,TGCGCCAGCAGCTTATCCCTAGCGGGGGGAGAGACCCAGTACTTC
NA,TRBJ1-1,TRBV18,TRBD1,CASSPSRGLNTEAFF,TGTGCCAGCTCACCCAGCAGGGGGCTGAACACTGAAGCTTTCTTT
few,TRBJ2-1,TRBV28,NA,CASSWETQYNEQFF,TGTGCCAGCAGTTGGGAGACCCAATACAATGAGCAGTTCTTC
NA,TRBJ1-3,TRBV7-9,TRBD1,CASSSGQGISGNTIYF,TGTGCCAGCAGCTCGGGACAGGGGATCTCTGGAAACACCATATATTTT
NA,TRBJ1-1,TRBV27,NA,CASSPGDRGTEAFF,TGTGCCAGCAGTCCCGGGGATCGGGGGACTGAAGCTTTCTTT